The present T cell receptor beta chain was sequenced within a study of response to subunit inactivated influenza vaccine. As regards this clonotype: Its specificity is unknown.

General study results and limits: The authors put forward the suggestion that each seasonal influenza vaccination may bring in only a limited number of new T cells.

Each CDR3 protein gets one entry after TCRdb re-called the RT-PCR reads with MiXCR. The sample holds some 190,000 distinct CDR3 sequences, around 15% seen once. This sample comprised CD8+ T cells sorted from PBMCs, obtained 5 days after vaccination. The sequence came from a man aged 50 or older who received an inactivated influenza vaccine.

CDR3 region: CASSLQEGAETQYF. The CDR3 DNA reads as TGTGCCAGCAGTCTTCAGGAGGGGGCCGAGACCCAGTACTTC. This chain links TRBV12-3 or TRBV12-4 with TRBJ2-5; tentatively, D is TRBD1 (7 bases). This CDR3 has 14 residues. Trimming took 5 bases from V and 5 from J, leaving 15 bases between them.